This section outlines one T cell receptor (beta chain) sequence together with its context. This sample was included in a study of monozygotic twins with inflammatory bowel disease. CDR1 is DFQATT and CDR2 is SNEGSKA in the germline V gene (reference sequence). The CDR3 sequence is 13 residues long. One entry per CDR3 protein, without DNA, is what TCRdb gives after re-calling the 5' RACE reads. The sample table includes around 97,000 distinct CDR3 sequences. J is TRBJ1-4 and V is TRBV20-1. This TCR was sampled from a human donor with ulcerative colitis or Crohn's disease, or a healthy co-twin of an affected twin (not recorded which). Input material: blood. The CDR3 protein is CSARSSRGVKLFF.